The rows below give T cell receptor beta chains drawn from one sample of a study of long-term antiretroviral therapy in people with HIV. Clones were read by immunoSEQ multiplex PCR, and TCRdb kept only the in-frame ones, dropping some. Among some 28,000 clones listed, 70% to 90% were seen once. The starting material was unsorted PBMCs, obtained 0.5 years after starting antiretroviral therapy. The receptor set was obtained from a woman under 30 with HIV. CDR3s include the opening cysteine and the closing phenylalanine or tryptophan. The order of the fields is clone size, J gene, V gene, D gene, CDR3 DNA, CDR3 protein. D genes are given only for firm matches. Only some rows state a clone size, as once, few, many or a class for expanded clones.

clone_size: .; j_call: TRBJ1-5; v_call: TRBV4-3; d_call: .; cdr3_nt: TGCGCCAGCAGCCTCCAGGGGAGCCCAGGGCAGCCCCAGCATTTT; cdr3_aa: CASSLQGSPGQPQHF
clone_size: .; j_call: TRBJ1-5; v_call: TRBV18; d_call: .; cdr3_nt: TGTGCCAGCTCTAAACGGCAGGGAAATCAGCCCCAGCATTTT; cdr3_aa: CASSKRQGNQPQHF
clone_size: .; j_call: TRBJ2-7; v_call: TRBV7-9; d_call: .; cdr3_nt: TGTGCCAGCACAAGGACAGCCACCTACGAGCAGTACTTC; cdr3_aa: CASTRTATYEQYF
clone_size: .; j_call: TRBJ2-5; v_call: TRBV27; d_call: .; cdr3_nt: TGTGCCAGCAGTTTAGGAGAGACCCAGTACTTC; cdr3_aa: CASSLGETQYF
clone_size: .; j_call: TRBJ2-3; v_call: TRBV21-1; d_call: .; cdr3_nt: TGTGCCAGCAGCAAAGACCGAGATGGGTTCTCAGATACGCAGTATTTT; cdr3_aa: CASSKDRDGFSDTQYF
clone_size: few; j_call: TRBJ2-7; v_call: TRBV14; d_call: TRBD2; cdr3_nt: TGTGCCAGCAGCCAAGACCTACTAGCGGGAGCTTCAGACGAGCAGTACTTC; cdr3_aa: CASSQDLLAGASDEQYF
clone_size: .; j_call: TRBJ2-1; v_call: TRBV4-1; d_call: .; cdr3_nt: TGCGCCAGCAACCGGGACACTAGCTCCTACAATGAGCAGTTCTTC; cdr3_aa: CASNRDTSSYNEQFF
clone_size: .; j_call: TRBJ2-7; v_call: TRBV4-1; d_call: TRBD2; cdr3_nt: TGCGCCAGCAGCCCGACGGGGCTAGCGGGAGGGAAAAACGAGCAGTACTTC; cdr3_aa: CASSPTGLAGGKNEQYF
clone_size: .; j_call: TRBJ1-2; v_call: TRBV4-3; d_call: TRBD1; cdr3_nt: TGCGCCAGCAGCCAAGATTCGGGACAGCGCTATGGCTACACCTTC; cdr3_aa: CASSQDSGQRYGYTF
clone_size: .; j_call: TRBJ2-5; v_call: TRBV10-1; d_call: TRBD2; cdr3_nt: TGCGCCAGCAGTGAGTCAGCGGGAGCGCAAGAGACCCAGTACTTC; cdr3_aa: CASSESAGAQETQYF
clone_size: .; j_call: TRBJ1-1; v_call: TRBV5-1; d_call: .; cdr3_nt: TGCGCCAGCAGCGGGGGACCGCTGAACACTGAAGCTTTCTTT; cdr3_aa: CASSGGPLNTEAFF
clone_size: .; j_call: TRBJ2-6; v_call: TRBV19; d_call: .; cdr3_nt: TGTGCCAGTAGGACAGGCATTTTAGACTCTGGGGCCAACGTCCTGACTTTC; cdr3_aa: CASRTGILDSGANVLTF
clone_size: .; j_call: TRBJ2-2; v_call: TRBV10-3; d_call: .; cdr3_nt: TGTGCCATCAGTGAGTCGGGCTCGACAGAATTCACCGGGGAGCTGTTTTTT; cdr3_aa: CAISESGSTEFTGELFF
clone_size: .; j_call: TRBJ2-4; v_call: TRBV2; d_call: .; cdr3_nt: TGTGCCAGCAACCCCAGAGTAGCCAAAAACATTCAGTACTTC; cdr3_aa: CASNPRVAKNIQYF
clone_size: few; j_call: TRBJ2-7; v_call: TRBV7-9; d_call: TRBD2; cdr3_nt: TGTGCCAGCAGCTTCAGCGGGACGGGTTTCTACGAGCAGTACTTC; cdr3_aa: CASSFSGTGFYEQYF
clone_size: .; j_call: TRBJ2-7; v_call: TRBV28; d_call: .; cdr3_nt: TGTGCCAGCAGTCCTCACTCGCCCTACGAGCAGTACTTC; cdr3_aa: CASSPHSPYEQYF
clone_size: .; j_call: TRBJ2-3; v_call: TRBV11-1; d_call: .; cdr3_nt: TGTGCCAGCAGCCTCCACGTCGCCGATACGCAGTATTTT; cdr3_aa: CASSLHVADTQYF
clone_size: once; j_call: TRBJ1-2; v_call: TRBV29-1; d_call: .; cdr3_nt: TGCAGCGGTAGAATGGCGGGTTTGGACTATGGCTACACCTTC; cdr3_aa: CSGRMAGLDYGYTF
clone_size: .; j_call: TRBJ2-1; v_call: TRBV4-3; d_call: .; cdr3_nt: TGCGCCAGCAGCCTGGGGACGTCAGGGATTTCCTACAATGAGCAGTTCTTC; cdr3_aa: CASSLGTSGISYNEQFF
clone_size: .; j_call: TRBJ2-1; v_call: TRBV12-5; d_call: .; cdr3_nt: TGTGCTAGTGGTCCCACGGACAGACGAGAGCAGTTCTTC; cdr3_aa: CASGPTDRREQFF
clone_size: .; j_call: TRBJ1-1; v_call: TRBV9; d_call: .; cdr3_nt: TGTGCCAGCAGCTTTCAGGGAAACACTGAAGCTTTCTTT; cdr3_aa: CASSFQGNTEAFF
clone_size: .; j_call: TRBJ2-7; v_call: TRBV7-2; d_call: .; cdr3_nt: TGTGCCAGCAGCTTAGTGCCCGGCCCTCTTAAGCTCGAGCAGTACTTC; cdr3_aa: CASSLVPGPLKLEQYF
clone_size: .; j_call: TRBJ1-1; v_call: TRBV7-9; d_call: .; cdr3_nt: TGTGCCAGCAGCTCCGTCTCAATGAACACTGAAGCTTTCTTT; cdr3_aa: CASSSVSMNTEAFF
clone_size: .; j_call: TRBJ2-1; v_call: TRBV28; d_call: .; cdr3_nt: TGTGCCAGCAGCCCAAGACAGTTGGCGTCTGAGCAGTTCTTC; cdr3_aa: CASSPRQLASEQFF
clone_size: .; j_call: TRBJ1-1; v_call: TRBV7-9; d_call: TRBD1; cdr3_nt: TGTGCCAGCAGCTTAGGGACAGGGAGGACTGAAGCTTTCTTT; cdr3_aa: CASSLGTGRTEAFF
clone_size: .; j_call: TRBJ2-1; v_call: TRBV10-3; d_call: TRBD1; cdr3_nt: TGTGCCATCAGTCCAGGGGACAGAATGGGGAATGAGCAGTTCTTC; cdr3_aa: CAISPGDRMGNEQFF
clone_size: once; j_call: TRBJ2-7; v_call: TRBV7-9; d_call: .; cdr3_nt: TGTGCCAGCAGCCTACAGGGCTACGAGCAGTACTTC; cdr3_aa: CASSLQGYEQYF
clone_size: .; j_call: TRBJ1-1; v_call: TRBV6-5; d_call: .; cdr3_nt: TGTGCCAGCAGGCCCCAGGGAATAACTGAAGCTTTCTTT; cdr3_aa: CASRPQGITEAFF
clone_size: few; j_call: TRBJ2-1; v_call: TRBV27; d_call: TRBD2; cdr3_nt: TGTGCCAGCAGTCGGCAACTAGCGGGAGGTTACAATGAGCAGTTCTTC; cdr3_aa: CASSRQLAGGYNEQFF
clone_size: .; j_call: TRBJ2-3; v_call: TRBV27; d_call: .; cdr3_nt: TGTGCCACCGTCGGGGAAGGATCAGATACGCAGTATTTT; cdr3_aa: CATVGEGSDTQYF
clone_size: once; j_call: TRBJ2-7; v_call: TRBV27; d_call: TRBD1; cdr3_nt: TGTGCCAGCAGTTTCTACTTCGACCCCGGGACAGGGTTGGGAGAGCAGTACTTC; cdr3_aa: CASSFYFDPGTGLGEQYF